This T cell receptor beta chain was observed in a study of graft-versus-host responses after intestinal transplantation. Study overall: The study gave all recipients anti-thymocyte globulin induction, then tacrolimus and steroids for 2 to 3 years.

Produced via immunoSEQ multiplex PCR; TCRdb's table is partial and in-frame only. The repertoire consists of roughly 7,800 clones, with about 32% occurring once and the leading ten covering around 5%. Broader study findings: Individuals carrying graft-donor T cell macrochimerism showed high graft-versus-host to host-versus-graft clonal ratios in allografts. Among recipient marrow samples, GvH clones were found; some appeared first in ileum or blood.

There are a few counts of this clone. In germline, CDR1 is MGHRA, CDR2 YSYEKL. This CDR3 region has 12 residues. V was cut by 5 bases and J by 6 bases, with 11 bases left in between. The clonotype was recovered from a human patient who received an intestinal transplant. Sequenced material: alloreactive CD4+ T cells from a mixed lymphocyte reaction culture, taken before intestinal transplant. Subset reported: CFSE-low proliferating T cells sorted from roughly six-day pre-transplant mixed lymphocyte reaction (GvH or HvG direction). The rearrangement uses TRBV4-1 and TRBJ2-7, with D maybe TRBD2 (6 bases). CDR3 nucleotide sequence: TGCGCCAGCAGCGCGGGACTCGGCGAGCAGTACTTC. The encoded protein is CASSAGLGEQYF.